This T cell receptor (beta chain) is drawn from a study of CD8 T cells in Susac syndrome. This CDR3 is built from 15 residues. Losses at the gene ends were 2 bases for V and 4 bases for J; bases not matched to a gene: 7. Germline loops: CDR1 GTSNPN, CDR2 SVGIG (reference sequence). Random-hexamer reverse transcription was applied to about 0.45 to 1 ug RNA. Across 54 Vbeta and 13 Jbeta, TCR beta CDR3 was amplified with immunoSEQ multiplex PCR. TCRdb used MiXCR to reprocess the immunoSEQ multiplex PCR reads, holding one entry per CDR3 protein. The table lists some 170,000 distinct CDR3 sequences, around 94% of them singletons.

The origin of this receptor is a human donor with Susac syndrome. The specimen was CD4+ T cells from PBMCs. This chain links TRBV30 with TRBJ1-2; 10 nucleotides match TRBD1. CDR3 coding DNA: TGTGCCTGGAGTTCCGGGACAGGGGTTTCCTATGGCTACACCTTC. As protein: CAWSSGTGVSYGYTF.